This TCR beta chain was retrieved from a study of CD8 T cells in ankylosing spondylitis. The study's findings and limits: In peripheral blood, disease-linked CD8+ clones occurred at relatively low frequencies.

This CDR3 is built from 9 residues. The germline gives CDR1 SGHTS, CDR2 YDEGEE. V lost 9 bases and J 3 bases, leaving 4 bases between the germline ends. This clonotype has more than one count but fewer than ten. Its antigen is unknown. TCRdb re-derived calls from the 5' RACE reads in MiXCR, one entry per CDR3 protein. Among some 130,000 distinct CDR3 sequences listed, approximately 15% were seen once. Material for sequencing was blood, either unsorted or a sorted T cell fraction (not recorded which). V is TRBV5-8 and J is TRBJ2-7; no firm D call. This receptor was obtained from a female donor with ankylosing spondylitis or in good health (not recorded which). The CDR3 here is CATNYEQYF. The CDR3 DNA sequence: TGTGCCACTAACTACGAGCAGTACTTC. Filled out from reference TRBV5-8 and TRBJ2-7, the complete variable domain reads EAGVTQSPTHLIKTRGQQATLRCSPISGHTSVYWYQQALGLGLQFLLWYDEGEERNRGNFPPRFSGRQFPNYSSELNVNALELEDSALYLCATNYEQYFGPGTRLTVT.